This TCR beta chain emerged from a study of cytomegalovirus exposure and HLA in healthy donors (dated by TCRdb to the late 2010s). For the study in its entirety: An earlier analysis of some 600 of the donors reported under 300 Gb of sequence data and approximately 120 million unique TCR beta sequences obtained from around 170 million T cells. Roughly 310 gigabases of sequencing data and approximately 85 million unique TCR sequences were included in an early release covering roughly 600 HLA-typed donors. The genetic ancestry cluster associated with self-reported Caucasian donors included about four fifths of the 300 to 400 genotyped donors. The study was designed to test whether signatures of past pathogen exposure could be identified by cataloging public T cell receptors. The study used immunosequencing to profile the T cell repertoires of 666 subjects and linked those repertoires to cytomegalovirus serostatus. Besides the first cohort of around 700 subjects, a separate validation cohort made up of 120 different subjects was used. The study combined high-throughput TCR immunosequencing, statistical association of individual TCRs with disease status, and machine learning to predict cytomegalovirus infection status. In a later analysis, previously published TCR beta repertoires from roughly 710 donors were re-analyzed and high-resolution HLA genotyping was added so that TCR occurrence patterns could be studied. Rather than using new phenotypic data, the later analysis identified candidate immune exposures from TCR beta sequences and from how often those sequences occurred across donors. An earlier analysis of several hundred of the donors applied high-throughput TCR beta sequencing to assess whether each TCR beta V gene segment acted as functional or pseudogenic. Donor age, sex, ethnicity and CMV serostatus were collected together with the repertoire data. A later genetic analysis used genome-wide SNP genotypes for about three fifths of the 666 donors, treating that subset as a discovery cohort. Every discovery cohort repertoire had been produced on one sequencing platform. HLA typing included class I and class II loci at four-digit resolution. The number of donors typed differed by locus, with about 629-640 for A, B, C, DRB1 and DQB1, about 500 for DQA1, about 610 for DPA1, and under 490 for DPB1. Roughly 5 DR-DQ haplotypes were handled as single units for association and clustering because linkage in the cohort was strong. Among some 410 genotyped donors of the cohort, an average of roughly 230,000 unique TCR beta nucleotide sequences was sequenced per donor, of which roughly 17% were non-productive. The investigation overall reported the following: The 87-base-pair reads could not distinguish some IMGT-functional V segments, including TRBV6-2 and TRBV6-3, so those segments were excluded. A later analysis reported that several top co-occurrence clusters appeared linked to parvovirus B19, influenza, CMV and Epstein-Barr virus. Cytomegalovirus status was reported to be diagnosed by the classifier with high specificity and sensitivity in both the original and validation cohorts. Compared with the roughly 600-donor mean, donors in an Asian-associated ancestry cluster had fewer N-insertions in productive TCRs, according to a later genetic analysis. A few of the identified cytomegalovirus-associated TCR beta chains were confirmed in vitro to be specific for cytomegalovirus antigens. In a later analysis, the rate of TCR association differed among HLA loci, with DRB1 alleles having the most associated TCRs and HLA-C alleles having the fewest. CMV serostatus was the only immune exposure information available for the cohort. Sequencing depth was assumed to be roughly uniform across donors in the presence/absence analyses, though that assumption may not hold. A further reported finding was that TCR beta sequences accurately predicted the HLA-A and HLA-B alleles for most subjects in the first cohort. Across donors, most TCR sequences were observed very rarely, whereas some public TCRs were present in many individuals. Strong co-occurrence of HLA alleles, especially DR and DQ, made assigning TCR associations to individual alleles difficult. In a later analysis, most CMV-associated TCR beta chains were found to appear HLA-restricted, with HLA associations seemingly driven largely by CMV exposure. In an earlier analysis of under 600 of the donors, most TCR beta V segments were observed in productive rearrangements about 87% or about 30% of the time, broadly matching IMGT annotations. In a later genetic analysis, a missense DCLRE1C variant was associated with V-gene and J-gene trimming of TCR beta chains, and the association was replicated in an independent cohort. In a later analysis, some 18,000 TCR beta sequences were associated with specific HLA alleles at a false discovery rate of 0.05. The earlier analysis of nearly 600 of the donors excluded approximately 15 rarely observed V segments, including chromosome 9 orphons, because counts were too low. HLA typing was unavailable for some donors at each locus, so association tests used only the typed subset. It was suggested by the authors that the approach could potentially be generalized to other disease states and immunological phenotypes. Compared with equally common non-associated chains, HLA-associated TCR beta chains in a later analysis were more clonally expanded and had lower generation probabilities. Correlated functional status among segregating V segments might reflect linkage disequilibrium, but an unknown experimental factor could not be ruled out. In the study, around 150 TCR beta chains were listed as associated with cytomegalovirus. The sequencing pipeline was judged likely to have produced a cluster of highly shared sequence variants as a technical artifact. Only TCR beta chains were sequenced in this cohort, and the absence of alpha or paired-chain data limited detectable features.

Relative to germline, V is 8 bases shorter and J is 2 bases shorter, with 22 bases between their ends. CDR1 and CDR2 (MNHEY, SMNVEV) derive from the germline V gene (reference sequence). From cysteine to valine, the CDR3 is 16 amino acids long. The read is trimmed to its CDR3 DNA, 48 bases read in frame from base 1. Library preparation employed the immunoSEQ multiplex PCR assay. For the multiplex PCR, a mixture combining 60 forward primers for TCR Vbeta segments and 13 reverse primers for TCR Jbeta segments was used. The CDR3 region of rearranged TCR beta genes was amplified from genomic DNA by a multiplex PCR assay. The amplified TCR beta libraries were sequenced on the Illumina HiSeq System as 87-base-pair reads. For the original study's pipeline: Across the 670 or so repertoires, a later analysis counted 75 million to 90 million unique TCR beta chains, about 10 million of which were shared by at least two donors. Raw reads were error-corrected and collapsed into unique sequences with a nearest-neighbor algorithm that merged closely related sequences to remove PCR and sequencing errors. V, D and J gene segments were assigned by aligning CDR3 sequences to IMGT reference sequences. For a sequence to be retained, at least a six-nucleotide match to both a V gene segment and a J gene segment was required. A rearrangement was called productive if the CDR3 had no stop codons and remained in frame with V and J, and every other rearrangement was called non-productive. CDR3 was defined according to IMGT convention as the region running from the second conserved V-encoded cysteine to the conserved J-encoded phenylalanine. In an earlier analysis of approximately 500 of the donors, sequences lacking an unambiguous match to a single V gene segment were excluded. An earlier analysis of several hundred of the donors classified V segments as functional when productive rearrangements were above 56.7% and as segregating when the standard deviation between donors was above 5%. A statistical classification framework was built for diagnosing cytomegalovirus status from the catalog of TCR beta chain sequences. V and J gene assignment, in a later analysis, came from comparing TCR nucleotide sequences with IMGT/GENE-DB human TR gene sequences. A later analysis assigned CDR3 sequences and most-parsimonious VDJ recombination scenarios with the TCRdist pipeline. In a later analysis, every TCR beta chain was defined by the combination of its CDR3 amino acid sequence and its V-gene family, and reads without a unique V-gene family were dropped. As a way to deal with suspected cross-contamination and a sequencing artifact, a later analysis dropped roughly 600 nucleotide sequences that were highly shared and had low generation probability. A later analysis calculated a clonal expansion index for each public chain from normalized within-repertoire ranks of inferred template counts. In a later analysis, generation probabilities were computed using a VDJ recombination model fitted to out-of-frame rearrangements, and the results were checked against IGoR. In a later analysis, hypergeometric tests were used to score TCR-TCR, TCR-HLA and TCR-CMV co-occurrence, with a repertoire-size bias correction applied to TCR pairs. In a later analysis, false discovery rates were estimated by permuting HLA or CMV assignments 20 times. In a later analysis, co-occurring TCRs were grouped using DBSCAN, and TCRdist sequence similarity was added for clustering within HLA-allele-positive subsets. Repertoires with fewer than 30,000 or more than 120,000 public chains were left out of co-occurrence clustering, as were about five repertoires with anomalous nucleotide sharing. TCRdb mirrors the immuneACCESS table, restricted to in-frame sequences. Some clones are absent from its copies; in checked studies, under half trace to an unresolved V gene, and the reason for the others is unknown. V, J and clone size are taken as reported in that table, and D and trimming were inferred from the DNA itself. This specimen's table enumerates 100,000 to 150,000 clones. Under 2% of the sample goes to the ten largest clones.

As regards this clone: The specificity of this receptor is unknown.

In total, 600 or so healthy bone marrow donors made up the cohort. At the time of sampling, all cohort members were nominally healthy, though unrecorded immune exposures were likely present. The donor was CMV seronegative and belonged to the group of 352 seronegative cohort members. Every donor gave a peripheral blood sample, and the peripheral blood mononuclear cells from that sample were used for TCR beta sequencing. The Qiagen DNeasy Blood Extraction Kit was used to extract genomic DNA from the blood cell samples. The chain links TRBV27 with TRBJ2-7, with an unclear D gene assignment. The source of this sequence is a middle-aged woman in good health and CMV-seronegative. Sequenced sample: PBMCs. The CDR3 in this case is CASGPIVTGLAYEQYV. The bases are TGTGCCAGCGGGCCGATAGTCACCGGTCTGGCCTACGAGCAGTACGTC.